This T cell receptor beta chain was sequenced during a study of blood T cell repertoires in COVID-19. The wider study: There were acute and convalescent COVID-19 samples, and they came from the United States, Italy and Spain. T cells, B-cell-depleted T cells, or PBMCs provided the cDNA or gDNA that served as material.

The CDR3 contains 14 residues. V lost 0 bases to trimming and J lost 4 bases, with 9 bases between them. From germline, CDR1 is SGHNT and CDR2 YYREEE (reference sequence). In the original workflow: Reference gene primer amplification gave nucleated cell count estimates. Produced via immunoSEQ multiplex PCR; TCRdb's table is partial and in-frame only. V, J and clone size are those of that table, while D and trimming were read from the DNA. The table shows tens of thousands of clones, with about nine tenths occurring only once. The source is a human donor in a cohort sampled during active COVID-19. The chain combines TRBV5-4 with TRBJ2-3; the D gene is possibly TRBD1 (5 bases). Material for sequencing was peripheral blood. The CDR3 reads CASSLDQGPDTQYF. CDR3 coding DNA: TGTGCCAGCAGCTTGGATCAGGGCCCAGATACGCAGTATTTT.